In its sample, the clone carrying this T cell receptor beta chain was seen once. The target antigen is unknown. The data were obtained in a study of Ad26.COV2.S vaccination and SARS-CoV-2 variants. Study-wide results and limits: It was reported that spike-specific CD8+ and CD4+ T cell responses were substantially broad after vaccination.

Trimming pared 10 bases from V and 10 bases from J, leaving 17 bases between. Germline loops: CDR1 KGHSH, CDR2 LQKENI. The CDR3 has 13 residues. Regarding treatment: roughly 20 received Ad26.COV2.S at low or high dose, single or two shots; 5 received placebo; per-sample allocation not given. The investigators took samples on day 63 after the first vaccine or placebo injection. Vaccine was an Ad26 vector expressing Wuhan-strain SARS-CoV-2 spike. Data came from immunoSEQ multiplex PCR; TCRdb stores just in-frame clones and leaves some out. Of around 420,000 clones listed, 88% are singletons. V gene TRBV18 combines with J gene TRBJ1-6; D might be TRBD1 (6 bases). The TCR sequence derives from a person aged 18-60 years who received the Ad26.COV2.S COVID-19 vaccine or a placebo. Sequenced material: peripheral blood, taken in a trial of Ad26.COV2.S vaccine versus placebo. The CDR3 DNA is TGTGCCACTTCACAGGGATTGGGATCACCCCTCCACTTT. Its protein is CATSQGLGSPLHF. Drawing the rest from reference TRBV18 and TRBJ1-6, the complete variable domain is NAGVMQNPRHLVRRRGQEARLRCSPMKGHSHVYWYRQLPEEGLKFMVYLQKENIIDESGMPKERFSAEFPKEGPSILRIQQVVRGDSAAYFCATSQGLGSPLHFGNGTRLTVT.